This T cell receptor beta chain was recovered during a study of shared clonotypes between healthy human individuals. Study-level points and caveats: Estimated clonotype richness was generally higher in naive than memory subsets. It was observed that 5% to 6.5% of naive CD4 clonotypes were shared across a handful of donors.

With regard to this clone: Antigen: not known.

CD45RO-negative CD8 cells positively selected for CCR7 made up the naive population, which excluded terminally differentiated effector memory CD45RA+ cells. Libraries were prepared by immunoSEQ multiplex PCR; TCRdb keeps only in-frame clonotypes and omits some of them. The repertoire holds more than 550,000 clones, with around 90% as singletons. Sequencing was performed on naive CD8+ T cells sorted from blood. This receptor was identified in a man younger than 40 in good health.

The CDR3 sequence is CASSPRIAGVDEQFF. The CDR3 nucleotides are TGTGCCAGCAGCCCCCGTATTGCGGGAGTGGATGAGCAGTTCTTC. This chain joins TRBV5-6 and TRBJ2-1, with 7 bases lining up with TRBD2. This CDR3 is built from 15 residues. The trim removed 4 bases at V and 8 bases at J, leaving 12 bases unmatched. The germline gives CDR1 SGHDT, CDR2 YYEEEE.